The 20 T cell receptor beta chains given below trace back to one sample, sequenced in a study of CD8 T cells in Susac syndrome. The RNA, roughly 0.45 to 1 ug, was put through reverse transcription using random hexamers. TCRdb reprocessed the immunoSEQ multiplex PCR reads via MiXCR and lists one record per CDR3 protein. The table lists around 190,000 distinct CDR3 sequences, 90% to 95% of them singletons. Material: CD4+ T cells from PBMCs. The origin of the receptors is a human donor in good health.

This chain joins TRBV7-9 and TRBJ2-1; TRBD2 aligns across 8 bases. CDR1 and CDR2 (germline): SEHNR, FQNEAQ (reference sequence). The trim removed 4 bases at V and 0 bases at J, leaving 8 bases unmatched. The CDR3 loop spans 17 amino acids. The CDR3 nucleotides are TGTGCCAGCAGCTCCCGACTAGCGCAGAGCTCCTACAATGAGCAGTTCTTC. Protein product: CASSSRLAQSSYNEQFF.

The V gene is TRBV13, the J gene TRBJ1-1; tentative D call: TRBD1 (5 bases). The CDR3 extends over 14 amino acids. CDR1 PRHDT and CDR2 FYEKMQ come from the germline V gene (reference sequence). V dropped 5 bases and J dropped 1 base, with 11 bases sitting between them. The DNA of the CDR3 is TGTGCCAGCAGCGATCGGGACGGGAACACTGAAGCTTTCTTT. Its protein product is CASSDRDGNTEAFF.

The chain is built from TRBV15 and TRBJ1-4; no definite D call. CDR1 is LNHNV, CDR2 YYDKDF, per germline (reference sequence). This CDR3 spans 16 amino acids. Between the trimmed V and J ends, which lost 0 bases and 8 bases, there was a span of 16 bases. CDR3 protein: CATSRDHVPRKEKLFF. The CDR3 bases are TGTGCCACCAGCAGAGATCACGTCCCCCGGAAGGAAAAACTGTTTTTT.

This chain connects TRBV29-1 to TRBJ2-1; tentatively, D is TRBD2 (6 bases). Germline V lookup: CDR1 SQVTM, CDR2 ANQGSEA. V lost 0 bases, J lost 6 bases, and 15 bases lay in between. The CDR3 spans 15 residues. CDR3 bases: TGCAGCGTTGAAGATACGACTAGGAAGATCAATGAGCAGTTCTTC. Residues: CSVEDTTRKINEQFF.

This chain joins TRBV5-1 and TRBJ2-5, with D maybe TRBD2 (6 bases). Trimming removed 1 base at V and 5 bases at J, with 12 bases between. The CDR3 has 14 residues. The germline V gene has CDR1 SGHRS and CDR2 YFSETQ. For the CDR3, the DNA is TGCGCCAGCAGCTTGACTAGCTGGTCTGAGACCCAGTACTTC. Its protein product is CASSLTSWSETQYF.

This sequence joins TRBV3-1 and TRBJ2-4, with a weak D call TRBD2 (6 bases). From germline, CDR1 is LGHDT and CDR2 YNNKEL (reference sequence). The ends were cut back, 4 bases at V and 2 bases at J, with 15 bases in the middle. The CDR3 loop spans 16 amino acids. The CDR3 DNA follows: TGTGCCAGCAGCCTAAGCGGAGGGAGTACCAAAAACATTCAGTACTTC. Amino acids: CASSLSGGSTKNIQYF.

The CDR3 loop reads CSVEGESAWTDTQYF. The CDR3 bases are TGCAGCGTTGAGGGGGAGTCAGCCTGGACAGATACGCAGTATTTT. J is TRBJ2-3 and V is TRBV29-1, with D perhaps matching TRBD1 or TRBD2 (5 bases each). Germline V gene data show CDR1 as SQVTM and CDR2 as ANQGSEA. The germline V and J ends were trimmed by 3 bases and 3 bases, with 16 bases remaining between them. This CDR3 is built from 15 residues.

The chain is built from TRBV29-1 and TRBJ2-1; D possibly corresponds to TRBD2 (5 bases). Per germline, CDR1 SQVTM and CDR2 ANQGSEA. V was clipped by 6 bases and J by 8 bases, with 14 bases between them. The CDR3 contains 12 residues. CDR3 nucleotide sequence: TGCAGCGTCGAAATAGCGTCCCATGAGCAGTTCTTC. Translating it yields CSVEIASHEQFF.

V and J are TRBV3-1 and TRBJ2-5, with unresolved D. The CDR3 has 15 residues. Germline V gene data show CDR1 as LGHDT and CDR2 as YNNKEL (reference sequence). V lost 1 base to trimming and J lost 1 base, with 10 bases between them. The CDR3 is CASSQGLEPQETQYF. The DNA of the CDR3 is TGTGCCAGCAGCCAAGGGTTGGAACCCCAAGAGACCCAGTACTTC.

The chain combines TRBV29-1 with TRBJ1-3; 7 bases fit TRBD1. Germline V gene data show CDR1 as SQVTM and CDR2 as ANQGSEA. This CDR3 region has 13 residues. V was pared by 7 bases and J by 2 bases, with 5 bases of the junction left unmatched. The CDR3 spells CSAGDRAGNTIYF. CDR3 nucleotides: TGCAGCGCAGGAGACAGGGCTGGAAACACCATATATTTT.

The chain uses TRBV3-1 and TRBJ2-2; no firm D call. Trimming pared 0 bases from V and 5 bases from J, leaving 1 base between. CDR1 and CDR2 (germline): LGHDT, YNNKEL (reference sequence). This CDR3 is built from 12 residues. The chain's CDR3 is CASSQETGELFF. The CDR3 bases are TGTGCCAGCAGCCAAGAAACCGGGGAGCTGTTTTTT.

The gene calls are TRBV25-1 and TRBJ2-1; 7 bases fit TRBD2. V dropped 6 bases and J dropped 7; count of bases not matched to a gene: 12. Germline assignment: CDR1 MGHDK and CDR2 SYGVNS. The CDR3 is made up of 15 amino acids. The CDR3 loop reads CASSPSGATWNEQFF. The CDR3 DNA reads as TGTGCCAGCAGCCCAAGCGGGGCTACGTGGAATGAGCAGTTCTTC. Together with reference TRBV25-1 and TRBJ2-1, the CDR3 gives the full variable domain: EADIYQTPRYLVIGTGKKITLECSQTMGHDKMYWYQQDPGMELHLIHYSYGVNSTEKGDLSSESTVSRIRTEHFPLTLESARPSHTSQYLCASSPSGATWNEQFFGPGTRLTVL.

The gene calls are TRBV30 and TRBJ2-3; D gene unclear. Trimming stripped 2 bases from V and 0 bases from J, with 9 bases between. Germline V CDR1 and CDR2: GTSNPN, SVGIG (reference sequence). CDR3 length equals 14 residues. For the CDR3, the DNA is TGTGCCTGGAGTCAGCTGGCTAGCACAGATACGCAGTATTTT. This encodes CAWSQLASTDTQYF.

The chain employs TRBV7-2 and TRBJ2-5; 14 positions agree with TRBD2. CDR1 and CDR2 from the germline V gene are SGHTA and FQGNSA. This CDR3 has 15 residues. The V and J ends lost 6 bases and 5 bases, in that order; junction bases with no gene match: 5. The CDR3 loop reads CASRGLAGEGETQYF. CDR3 DNA sequence: TGTGCCAGCAGGGGACTAGCGGGGGAAGGGGAGACCCAGTACTTC. Looking up the rest from reference TRBV7-2 and TRBJ2-5 gives the full variable domain: GAGVSQSPSNKVTEKGKDVELRCDPISGHTALYWYRQSLGQGLEFLIYFQGNSAPDKSGLPSDRFSAERTGGSVSTLTIQRTQQEDSAVYLCASRGLAGEGETQYFGPGTRLLVL.

This chain connects TRBV3-1 to TRBJ1-6; D may be TRBD1 (6 bases). This CDR3 spans 17 amino acids. The germline V and J ends were trimmed by 5 bases and 9 bases, with 23 bases remaining between them. In germline, CDR1 is LGHDT, CDR2 YNNKEL (reference sequence). This CDR3 reads CASSNPLGAGGSSPLHF. DNA of the CDR3: TGTGCCAGCAGCAATCCGTTGGGGGCTGGGGGTAGTTCACCCCTCCACTTT.

The rearrangement links TRBV29-1 to TRBJ1-1; 8 bases align to TRBD1. V shed 8 bases, J shed 3 bases, and the junction held 8 bases outside the gene matches. CDR3 length equals 13 residues. The germline gives CDR1 SQVTM, CDR2 ANQGSEA. The CDR3 loop reads CSIRQGLDTEAFF. As DNA, the CDR3 is TGCAGCATCCGACAGGGGTTGGACACTGAAGCTTTCTTT.

The gene calls are TRBV30 and TRBJ2-1; 10 positions match TRBD1. The CDR3 extends over 14 amino acids. Germline V gene sequence: CDR1 GTSNPN, CDR2 SVGIG (reference sequence). V shed 5 bases and J 8 bases; nucleotides not matched to a gene: 9. The CDR3 DNA sequence: TGTGCCTGGGGACGAGGGACAGGGGAGGATGAGCAGTTCTTC. This codes for CAWGRGTGEDEQFF. The whole variable domain, filled in from reference TRBV30 and TRBJ2-1, reads SQTIHQWPATLVQPVGSPLSLECTVEGTSNPNLYWYRQAAGRGLQLLFYSVGIGQISSEVPQNLSASRPQDRQFILSSKKLLLSDSGFYLCAWGRGTGEDEQFFGPGTRLTVL.

This clonotype has a single count. The chain uses TRBV20-1 and TRBJ1-5; D might be TRBD1 (5 bases). Germline V gene sequence: CDR1 DFQATT, CDR2 SNEGSKA (reference sequence). Trimming took off 1 base at V and 2 bases at J, with 12 bases between the two ends. The CDR3 consists of 15 residues. In nucleotides, the CDR3 is TGCAGTGCTAGAGGAGGGGATTTCGGCAATCAGCCCCAGCATTTT. Amino acid sequence: CSARGGDFGNQPQHF.

The chain combines TRBV4-2 with TRBJ2-1; 8 bases agree with TRBD2. The CDR3 has 14 residues. V lost 6 bases, J lost 5 bases, and 6 bases stayed unmatched. In germline, CDR1 is LGHNA, CDR2 YNFKEQ. DNA for the CDR3: TGTGCCAGCAGATTAGCGGGGACAAACAATGAGCAGTTCTTC. Translated: CASRLAGTNNEQFF.

The gene calls are TRBV5-6 and TRBJ1-2, with D possibly being TRBD1 (5 bases). CDR3 length equals 14 residues. Germline values: CDR1 SGHDT, CDR2 YYEEEE. With 4 bases removed from V and 0 bases from J, the gap between germline ends came to 10 bases. CDR3 DNA sequence: TGTGCCAGCAGCAGGGGACGGGCTAACTATGGCTACACCTTC. Its protein product is CASSRGRANYGYTF.